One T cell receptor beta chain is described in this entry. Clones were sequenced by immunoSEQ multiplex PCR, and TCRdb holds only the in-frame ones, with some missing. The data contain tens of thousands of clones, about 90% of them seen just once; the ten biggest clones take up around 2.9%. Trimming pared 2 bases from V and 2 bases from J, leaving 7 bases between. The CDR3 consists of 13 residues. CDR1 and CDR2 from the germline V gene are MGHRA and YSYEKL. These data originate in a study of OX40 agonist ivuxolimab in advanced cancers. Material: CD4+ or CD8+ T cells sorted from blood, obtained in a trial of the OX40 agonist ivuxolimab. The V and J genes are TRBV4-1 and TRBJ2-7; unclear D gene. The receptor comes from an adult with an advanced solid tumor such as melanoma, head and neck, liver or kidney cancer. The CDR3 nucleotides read TGCGCCAGCAGCCAAAAAATCCCCTACGAGCAGTACTTC. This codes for CASSQKIPYEQYF.